The subject of this entry is one T cell receptor beta chain. These data are taken from a study of cytomegalovirus exposure and HLA in healthy donors. This PCR relied on a set of 60 Vbeta primers and 13 Jbeta primers. Data came from immunoSEQ multiplex PCR; TCRdb stores just in-frame clones and leaves some out. The table shows around 200,000 clones, with roughly four fifths occurring only once. The germline V gene has CDR1 SGHRS and CDR2 YFSETQ. The CDR3 totals 15 residues. Deletions cut 4 bases from V and 2 bases from J, with 15 bases between. The sequenced sample was PBMCs. This receptor was taken from a man aged 50-60 years in good health and CMV-seronegative. The chain couples TRBV5-1 to TRBJ2-5; perhaps TRBD1 as D (6 bases). The CDR3 sequence: CASSPPTGTQETQYF. For the CDR3, the DNA is TGCGCCAGCAGCCCCCCGACAGGTACACAAGAGACCCAGTACTTC.